One and the same sample provided the 18 T cell receptor beta chains below, sequenced in a study of T cells after yellow fever vaccination. TCRdb independently ran MiXCR on the 5' RACE reads; one entry per CDR3 protein. The data contain about 320,000 distinct CDR3 sequences, approximately 4.5% of them singletons. This sample comprised PBMCs, obtained 15 days after the yellow fever booster vaccination. All receptors come from a man aged 18 to 29 who received the YFV17D yellow fever vaccine.

In this sample, this clonotype turned up a few times. The chain couples TRBV28 to TRBJ2-7; the D gene could be TRBD1 or TRBD2 (6 bases each). CDR3 size: 18 residues. V was pared by 3 bases and J by 0 bases, with 21 bases between. Germline CDR1 reads MDHEN; CDR2 reads SYDVKM. The CDR3 sequence: CASSFPAPGAGFSYEQYV. CDR3 DNA: TGTGCCAGCAGTTTCCCCGCCCCGGGGGCTGGGTTCTCCTACGAGCAGTACGTC.

The CDR3 region has the DNA TGTGCCAGCAGCCAAGGGGACTATTCCACAGATACGCAGTATTTT. Translated: CASSQGDYSTDTQYF. This chain links TRBV3-1 with TRBJ2-3, with TRBD2 identical over 7 bases. The CDR3 loop spans 15 amino acids. Per germline, CDR1 LGHDT and CDR2 YNNKEL (reference sequence). V was clipped by 1 base and J by 2 bases; unmatched bases: 3.

This clonotype has more than one count but fewer than ten. This chain uses TRBV21-1 with TRBJ1-3; the table's D call of TRBD1 was not tested on the DNA. TRBV21-1 is flagged as a pseudogene. The length of the CDR3 is 14 residues. The CDR3, as DNA: TGTGCCAGCAGCAAGGGGGACTCTGGAAACACCATATATTTT. Its translation: CASSKGDSGNTIYF.

The chain employs TRBV20-1 and TRBJ1-1; weak D call: TRBD1 (5 bases). CDR1 DFQATT and CDR2 SNEGSKA come from the germline V gene (reference sequence). This CDR3 is 13 amino acids long. V dropped 3 bases and J dropped 6 bases, with 14 bases sitting between them. CDR3 in amino acids: CSARGQQVPEAFF. The CDR3 DNA is TGCAGTGCTAGGGGGCAACAGGTTCCTGAAGCTTTCTTT.

This clonotype has a handful of counts. This rearrangement joins TRBV18 to TRBJ2-3; D unresolved. CDR3 length: 15 amino acids. The ends were cut back, 3 bases at V and 0 bases at J, with 10 bases in the middle. CDR1 is KGHSH and CDR2 is LQKENI in the germline V gene. CDR3 DNA sequence: TGTGCCAGCTCACCTGTGGCAGGCAGCACAGATACGCAGTATTTT. It translates to CASSPVAGSTDTQYF.

The sample holds many counts of this clonotype. This chain uses TRBV6-2 or TRBV6-3 with TRBJ2-7; 7 bases are a match to TRBD2. Germline V lookup: CDR1 MNHEY, CDR2 SVGEGT. CDR3 length: 14 amino acids. The J segment lost 3 bases and the V segment lost 5 bases, leaving 7 bases of the junction unmatched. The chain's CDR3 is CASSGRGEGYEQYV. Written as DNA, the CDR3 is TGTGCCAGCAGTGGCCGGGGGGAGGGCTACGAGCAGTACGTC.

Here the CDR3 reads CASSLRDRRYGYTF. The CDR3 DNA is TGTGCCAGCAGTTTACGGGACAGGAGATATGGCTACACCTTC. This rearrangement joins TRBV6-6 to TRBJ1-2; TRBD1 agrees at 8 bases. Germline V gene lookup returns CDR1 MNHNY and CDR2 SVGAGI (reference sequence). CDR3 size: 14 residues. V lost 4 bases to trimming and J lost 5 bases; unmatched junction nucleotides: 6.

This clonotype was detected ten times or more. The chain recombines TRBV11-2 with TRBJ2-3; 7 bases are a match to TRBD1. V shed 6 bases and J 5 bases; nucleotides not matched to a gene: 8. CDR3 length: 14 residues. Germline CDR1 is SGHAT and CDR2 is FQNNGV. CDR3 in DNA: TGTGCCAGCAGAGGGGATACAGGGGTAGATACGCAGTATTTT. Protein: CASRGDTGVDTQYF.

The V and J genes are TRBV6-5 and TRBJ2-4, with 7 bases fitting TRBD1. The CDR3 is 13 amino acids. The V and J ends lost 5 bases and 8 bases, in that order; junction bases with no gene match: 6. Germline V gene lookup returns CDR1 MNHEY and CDR2 SVGAGI. The CDR3 spells CASSPGTVDIQYF. The CDR3 bases are TGTGCCAGCAGTCCCGGGACAGTAGACATTCAGTACTTC.

In this sample, this clonotype turned up many times. The chain recombines TRBV5-1 with TRBJ1-1, with TRBD1 identical over 11 bases. The CDR3 consists of 13 residues. Germline CDR1 is SGHRS and CDR2 is YFSETQ. J was trimmed by 11 bases and V by 2 bases; bases with no gene match: 5. DNA of the CDR3: TGCGCCAGCAGCTTCGGACAGGGGGCCATGGCTTTCTTT. Amino acids: CASSFGQGAMAFF.

This rearrangement joins TRBV4-3 to TRBJ2-2, with D perhaps matching TRBD1 (5 bases). Trimming took 0 bases from V and 3 from J, leaving 14 bases between them. The germline gives CDR1 LGHNA, CDR2 YSLEER. The CDR3 consists of 17 residues. The CDR3 protein is CASSQEVRQTDTGELFF. The CDR3 DNA is TGCGCCAGCAGCCAAGAAGTTCGTCAGACAGACACCGGGGAGCTGTTTTTT.

This clonotype was found many times. The chain recombines TRBV20-1 with TRBJ2-3; perhaps TRBD2 as D (6 bases). Deletions cut 6 bases from V and 2 bases from J, with 21 bases between. The CDR3 has 16 residues. From germline, CDR1 is DFQATT and CDR2 SNEGSKA (reference sequence). The CDR3 DNA reads TGCAGTGCGAACGTACCGCACCGGGGGTTCACAGATACGCAGTATTTT. The encoded protein is CSANVPHRGFTDTQYF.

This clonotype has ten or more counts. CDR3 bases: TGTGCCACCGTCTATTCGTCCATTTACAATGAGCAGTTCTTC. Translating gives CATVYSSIYNEQFF. This rearrangement joins TRBV10-3 to TRBJ2-1; D is unresolved. V lost 10 bases and J lost 4, with 17 bases in between. Per the germline V gene, CDR1 is ENHRY and CDR2 is SYGVKD. CDR3 length: 14 amino acids.

This clonotype was detected many times. The chain employs TRBV20-1 and TRBJ2-1; 8 positions agree with TRBD2. Trimming took 1 base from V and 10 from J; bases not matched to a gene: 6. Per germline, CDR1 DFQATT and CDR2 SNEGSKA (reference sequence). This CDR3 contains 13 residues. The CDR3 here is CSARVRGGAEQFF. In nucleotides, the CDR3 is TGCAGTGCTAGAGTCCGGGGGGGCGCCGAGCAGTTCTTC.

This clonotype was seen repeatedly, ten times or more. CDR3 bases: TGTGCCAGCACGACGGAGGGGGGCACCATATATTTT. This gives the protein CASTTEGGTIYF. The V call is TRBV12-3 or TRBV12-4, the J call TRBJ1-3; TRBD1 might be the D (6 bases). Trimming took off 7 bases at V and 9 bases at J, with 13 bases between the two ends. CDR3 size: 12 residues.

This clonotype was seen many times. The chain links TRBV18 to TRBJ1-1; D perhaps matches TRBD1 (5 bases). This CDR3 contains 14 residues. In germline, CDR1 is KGHSH, CDR2 LQKENI. Trimming cost V 5 bases and J 1 base, with 11 bases left between them. CDR3 bases: TGTGCCAGCTCATTGGGGCAAAAGAACACTGAAGCTTTCTTT. Translated: CASSLGQKNTEAFF.

This clonotype was observed a handful of times. The chain carries TRBV29-1 and TRBJ1-1; 9 nucleotides align to TRBD1. CDR3 length: 13 residues. Unmatched junction bases numbered 5, after V lost 7 bases and J lost 2 bases. Germline CDR1 and CDR2: SQVTM and ANQGSEA. The CDR3 protein is CSARTGANTEAFF. CDR3 DNA sequence: TGCAGCGCCCGGACAGGGGCAAACACTGAAGCTTTCTTT.

The chain couples TRBV12-3 or TRBV12-4 to TRBJ2-7; 7 bases match TRBD2. This CDR3 has 12 amino acids. V shed 8 bases and J 3 bases; nucleotides not matched to a gene: 4. The CDR3, as DNA: TGTGCCAGCTCTAGCGGCCTCTACGAGCAGTACTTC. It yields the protein CASSSGLYEQYF.